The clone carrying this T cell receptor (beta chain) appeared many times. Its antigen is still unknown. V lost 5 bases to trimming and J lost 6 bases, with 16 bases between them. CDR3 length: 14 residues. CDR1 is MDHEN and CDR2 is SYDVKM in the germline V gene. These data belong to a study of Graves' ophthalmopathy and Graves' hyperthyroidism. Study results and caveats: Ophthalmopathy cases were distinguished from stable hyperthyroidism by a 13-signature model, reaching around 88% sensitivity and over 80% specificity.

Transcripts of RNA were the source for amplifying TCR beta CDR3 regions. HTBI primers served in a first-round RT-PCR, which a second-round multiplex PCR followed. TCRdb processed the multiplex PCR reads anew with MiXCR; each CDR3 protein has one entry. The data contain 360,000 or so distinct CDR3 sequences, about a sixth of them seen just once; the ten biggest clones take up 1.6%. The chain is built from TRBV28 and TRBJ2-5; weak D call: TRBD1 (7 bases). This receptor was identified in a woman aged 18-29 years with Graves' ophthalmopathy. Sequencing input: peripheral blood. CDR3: CASSRQGGGQTQYF. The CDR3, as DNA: TGTGCCAGCAGTCGACAGGGAGGCGGGCAGACCCAGTACTTC.